What follows are 8 T cell receptor beta chains derived from one specimen sequenced in a study of cytomegalovirus exposure and HLA in healthy donors. Here immunoSEQ multiplex PCR was the method, and the copy in TCRdb shows in-frame clones only, minus some. The sample carries 150,000 to 200,000 clones, 86% recorded once. Sample: PBMCs. These TCRs come from a man between 18 and 29 years old in good health and CMV-seropositive.

The rearrangement links TRBV5-8 to TRBJ1-2; no definite D call. Per germline, CDR1 SGHTS and CDR2 YDEGEE. The V gene lost 4 bases and the J gene lost 4 bases, with 8 bases spanning the gap. CDR3 length: 12 amino acids. DNA for the CDR3: TGTGCCAGCAGCGATCAAGCCTATGGCTACACCTTC. Amino acid sequence: CASSDQAYGYTF.

The chain has TRBV5-4 and TRBJ2-3; 10 bases fit TRBD2. J lost 5 bases, V lost 4 bases, and 4 bases had no gene match. This CDR3 comprises 14 residues. Germline loops: CDR1 SGHNT, CDR2 YYREEE (reference sequence). CDR3 protein: CASSPGLAKDTQYF. Here the CDR3 DNA reads TGTGCCAGCAGCCCGGGACTAGCGAAAGATACGCAGTATTTT. Full variable domain (rest looked up from reference TRBV5-4 and TRBJ2-3): ETGVTQSPTHLIKTRGQQVTLRCSSQSGHNTVSWYQQALGQGPQFIFQYYREEENGRGNFPPRFSGLQFPNYSSELNVNALELDDSALYLCASSPGLAKDTQYFGPGTRLTVL.

The chain combines TRBV7-2 with TRBJ2-7; 7 bases match TRBD2. CDR3 length: 13 residues. Germline trimming cut 6 bases from V and 1 base from J; bases unmatched to any gene: 3. From germline, CDR1 is SGHTA and CDR2 FQGNSA. CDR3 in DNA: TGTGCCAGCAGGTCTAGCGGATCCTACGAGCAGTACTTC. Its protein is CASRSSGSYEQYF.

The gene calls are TRBV5-1 and TRBJ1-2; D call uncertain. V lost 0 bases, J lost 7 bases, and 13 bases lay in between. The V gene's germline CDR1 is SGHRS and CDR2 YFSETQ. This CDR3 is built from 14 residues. CDR3 sequence reads: CASSLAAGAGGYTF. The CDR3 DNA reads as TGCGCCAGCAGCTTGGCCGCGGGCGCGGGTGGCTACACCTTC.

A remark on this clone: Other DNA sequences in this sample translate to the same CDR3. V usage is TRBV27 and J usage is TRBJ2-3; D remains unclear. Germline CDR1 is MNHEY and CDR2 is SMNVEV (reference sequence). The ends were cut back, 6 bases at V and 0 bases at J, with 4 bases in the middle. The CDR3 runs 12 residues. CDR3 sequence (DNA): TGTGCCAGCAGAACTAGCACAGATACGCAGTATTTT. It encodes CASRTSTDTQYF.

The chain links TRBV28 to TRBJ2-3; 7 positions match TRBD2. Germline V CDR1 and CDR2: MDHEN, SYDVKM. Trimming took 5 bases from V and 0 from J; bases not matched to a gene: 8. This CDR3 contains 16 residues. CDR3 amino acids: CASSAPTSASTDTQYF. The CDR3 DNA reads TGTGCCAGCAGTGCCCCCACTAGCGCCAGCACAGATACGCAGTATTTT.

The chain uses TRBV13 and TRBJ2-3; 8 bases match TRBD2. The length of the CDR3 is 16 residues. The trim removed 2 bases at V and 2 bases at J, leaving 6 bases unmatched. Germline V gene lookup returns CDR1 PRHDT and CDR2 FYEKMQ (reference sequence). CDR3 sequence: CASSLRGGTSTDTQYF. Here the CDR3 DNA reads TGTGCCAGCAGCTTACGGGGGGGTACCTCCACAGATACGCAGTATTTT.

The chain combines TRBV6-1 with TRBJ2-7; D is unresolved. CDR3 length: 14 amino acids. Trimming cost V 4 bases and J 0 bases, with 10 bases left between them. Germline CDR1 MNHNS, CDR2 SASEGT. This chain's CDR3 is CASSVSPFSYEQYF. The CDR3 DNA follows: TGTGCCAGCAGTGTGTCCCCATTCTCCTACGAGCAGTACTTC.